A selection of T cell receptor beta chains follows, all from one sample in a study of T cell responses to AZD1222 COVID-19 vaccine. TCRdb's copy holds only in-frame clones and misses some; the assay was immunoSEQ multiplex PCR. This table has under 200,000 clones, about 94% appearing once. Sequenced here: peripheral blood, sampled on day 0 of AZD1222 vaccination. The source is an adult in good health. CDR3s include the opening cysteine and the closing phenylalanine or tryptophan. D genes are given only for firm matches. Some rows have no size entry. The others give once, few or many, or a class for an expanded clone.

d_call j_call clone_size v_call cdr3_nt cdr3_aa
. TRBJ1-1 . TRBV9 TGTGCCAGCAGTGGAGAGAACACTGAAGCTTTCTTT CASSGENTEAFF
TRBD2 TRBJ2-1 once TRBV7-6 TGTGCCAGCAGCTTCCTAGCGGGAGCGGGAACAGAGCAGTTCTTC CASSFLAGAGTEQFF
. TRBJ1-2 . TRBV19 TGTGCCAGTAGTATCGAAGGGGGGGCCGGTTTCAACTATGGCTACACCTTC CASSIEGGAGFNYGYTF
. TRBJ1-2 . TRBV6-4 TGTGCCAGCAGTGACGGTGGTGGCTACACCTTC CASSDGGGYTF
TRBD2 TRBJ2-3 . TRBV9 TGTGCCAGCAGCGTAGGGGGTGGGAGTAGCGGGGCCCGGGATACGCAGTATTTT CASSVGGGSSGARDTQYF
. TRBJ2-1 . TRBV5-1 TGCGCCAGCAGCTCCCGACAGGAAGTTTACGTCAATGAGCAGTTCTTC CASSSRQEVYVNEQFF
. TRBJ2-6 . TRBV6-1 TGTGCCAGCAGTGAAGAGCCGGGTTCTGGGGCCAACGTCCTGACTTTC CASSEEPGSGANVLTF
TRBD1 TRBJ2-1 . TRBV29-1 TGCAGCGTTGAAATGGGACAGCCAATGAACTACAATGAGCAGTTCTTC CSVEMGQPMNYNEQFF
TRBD1 TRBJ1-1 . TRBV5-5 TGTGCCAGCAGATCGACAGGGGGACTTGAAGCTTTCTTT CASRSTGGLEAFF
. TRBJ2-7 . TRBV7-9 TGTGCCAGCAGCTACAGGGCCGTCGAGCAGTACTTC CASSYRAVEQYF
TRBD2 TRBJ2-2 . TRBV5-6 TGTGCCAGCAGCTTGTTAGCGGGAGTCCCCGGGGAGCTGTTTTTT CASSLLAGVPGELFF
TRBD1 TRBJ1-2 . TRBV30 TGTGCCTGGAGTGGACAGGGGGCGAATGGCTACACCTTC CAWSGQGANGYTF
. TRBJ1-2 . TRBV28 TGTGCCAGCATGACAGTCTATGGCTACACCTTC CASMTVYGYTF
. TRBJ2-2 . TRBV6-5 TGTGCCAGCCGCGGCGGTTCGGCGAACACCGGGGAGCTGTTTTTT CASRGGSANTGELFF
. TRBJ2-3 . TRBV5-4 TGTGCCAGCAGCGGGCGAACAGATACGCAGTATTTT CASSGRTDTQYF
. TRBJ2-3 . TRBV5-1 TGCGCCAGCACCAAACCCGGGACTAGCACAGATACGCAGTATTTT CASTKPGTSTDTQYF